The clone carrying this TCR beta chain has only a few counts. What it binds is unknown. This sample stems from a study of CD8+CD57+ T cells in acquired aplastic anemia. Genomic DNA, the template, was used for profiling of the TCR beta VDJ and CDR3. TCRdb called the reads again in MiXCR, with one record for every CDR3 protein. This sample yields 250,000 to 300,000 distinct CDR3 sequences, of which roughly 53% are seen a single time; roughly 1.2% belongs to the top ten. Study findings and constraints: Patients and controls had in common twenty-nine CD8+ CDR3 sequences. Between patients and controls, CD8+ Simpson's diversity did not vary significantly.

Individuals selected for sequencing had exhibited CD8+CD57+ cell expansion on flow cytometry. Patients had received no therapy at the time of blood sampling. The CDR3 is 17 amino acids. Germline-derived CDR1 and CDR2 are LNHDA and SQIVND (reference sequence). V lost 5 bases, J lost 5 bases, and 13 bases stayed unmatched. The receptor comes from a human donor with aplastic anemia. The sample taken for sequencing was sorted CD4+, CD8+, or CD8+CD57+ T cells (not recorded which) from PBMCs. The J gene is TRBJ1-1, the V gene TRBV19; TRBD1 agrees at 11 bases. CDR3 loop: CASSPRRTGGAGTEAFF. In DNA form, the CDR3 reads TGTGCCAGTAGTCCCAGGAGGACAGGGGGCGCGGGAACTGAAGCTTTCTTT.